The entry below gives a single T cell receptor (beta chain) sequence along with its context. No antigen is known for it. These data come from a study of cytomegalovirus exposure and HLA in healthy donors. Across the whole study: There were under 130 million unique TCR beta sequences, drawn from approximately 190 million T cells, in an earlier analysis. Of the donors genotyped, several hundred in all, 81% fell in the Caucasian-associated ancestry cluster. Study-wide results and limits: Specificity of three CMV-associated chains for CMV antigens was verified in vitro. The listing of 160 or so TCR beta chains classed them as cytomegalovirus-associated.

Use of 60 Vbeta and 13 Jbeta primers characterized the PCR. The assay was immunoSEQ multiplex PCR, and TCRdb's table has in-frame clones only and misses some. Of about 130,000 clones detected, roughly 70% appear once; the ten largest clones hold about 3.4%. Trimming cost V 6 bases and J 8 bases; bases outside gene matches: 14. Germline lookup yields CDR1 MNHEY and CDR2 SVGAGI. The CDR3 is 15 amino acids. The TCR sequence derives from a man aged 35 to 55 in good health and CMV-seronegative. The source material was PBMCs. This chain uses TRBV6-5 with TRBJ1-2, with 8 positions matching TRBD1. DNA of the CDR3: TGTGCCAGCAGCCCAGGACAGGGAGGGCCTTCGGGCTACACCTTC. Residues: CASSPGQGGPSGYTF.